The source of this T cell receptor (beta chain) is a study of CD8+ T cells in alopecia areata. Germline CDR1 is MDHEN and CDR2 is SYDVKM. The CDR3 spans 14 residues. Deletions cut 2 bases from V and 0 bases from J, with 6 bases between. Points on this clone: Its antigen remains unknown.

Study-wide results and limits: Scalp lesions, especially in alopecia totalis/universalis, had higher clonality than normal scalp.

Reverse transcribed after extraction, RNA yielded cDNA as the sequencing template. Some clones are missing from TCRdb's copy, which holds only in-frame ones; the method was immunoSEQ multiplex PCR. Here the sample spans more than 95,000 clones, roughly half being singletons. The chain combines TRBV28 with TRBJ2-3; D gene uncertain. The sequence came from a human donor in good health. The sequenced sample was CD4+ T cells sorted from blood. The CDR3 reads CASSLPTSTDTQYF. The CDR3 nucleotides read TGTGCCAGCAGTTTACCGACTAGCACAGATACGCAGTATTTT.